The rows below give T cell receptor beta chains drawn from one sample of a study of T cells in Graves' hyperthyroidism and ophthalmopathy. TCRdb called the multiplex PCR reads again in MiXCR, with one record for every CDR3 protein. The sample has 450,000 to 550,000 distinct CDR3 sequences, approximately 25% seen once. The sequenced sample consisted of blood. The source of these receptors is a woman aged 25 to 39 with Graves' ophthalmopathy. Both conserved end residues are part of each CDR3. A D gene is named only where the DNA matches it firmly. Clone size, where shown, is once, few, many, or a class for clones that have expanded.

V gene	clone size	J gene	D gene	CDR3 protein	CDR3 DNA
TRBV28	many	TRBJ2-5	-	CASSLATGSETQYF	TGTGCCAGCAGTTTAGCAACAGGGAGCGAGACCCAGTACTTC
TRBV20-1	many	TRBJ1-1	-	CSVGGEQGLNTEAFF	TGCAGTGTTGGGGGGGAGCAGGGGTTGAACACTGAAGCTTTCTTT
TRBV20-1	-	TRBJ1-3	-	CSARGQAYSGNTIYF	TGCAGTGCTAGGGGGCAGGCTTACTCTGGAAACACCATATATTTT
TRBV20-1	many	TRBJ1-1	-	CSARDQGTGNTEAFF	TGCAGTGCTAGAGATCAGGGAACGGGGAACACTGAAGCTTTCTTT
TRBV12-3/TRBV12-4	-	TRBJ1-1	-	CASSFSTGFAFF	TGTGCCAGCAGTTTTAGTACAGGGTTCGCTTTCTTT
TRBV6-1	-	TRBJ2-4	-	CASSERGEGLYF	TGTGCCAGCAGTGAAAGGGGAGAGGGTCTGTACTTC
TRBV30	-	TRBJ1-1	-	CAWSVPGEAFF	TGTGCCTGGAGTGTACCTGGGGAAGCTTTCTTT
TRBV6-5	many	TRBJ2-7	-	CASSTRGQSAYEQYF	TGTGCCAGCAGTACTCGTGGACAGTCAGCCTACGAGCAGTACTTC
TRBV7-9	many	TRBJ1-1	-	CAGSEKVVNTEAFF	TGTGCCGGCAGCGAGAAGGTGGTGAACACTGAAGCTTTCTTT
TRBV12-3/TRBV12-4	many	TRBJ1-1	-	CASSLAGAPGAFF	TGTGCCAGCAGTTTAGCGGGTGCCCCAGGGGCTTTCTTT
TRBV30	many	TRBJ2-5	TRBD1	CAWSVGTGIETQYF	TGTGCCTGGAGTGTAGGGACAGGGATAGAGACCCAGTACTTC
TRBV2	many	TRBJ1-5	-	CASSDMFRGQPQHF	TGTGCCAGCAGTGATATGTTCAGGGGCCAGCCCCAGCATTTT
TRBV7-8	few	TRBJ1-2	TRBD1	CASSLSGTGTNYGYTF	TGTGCCAGCAGCTTATCCGGGACAGGGACTAACTATGGCTACACCTTC
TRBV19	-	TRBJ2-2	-	CASSILSGALTGELFF	TGTGCCAGTAGTATACTTTCGGGGGCGCTCACCGGGGAGCTGTTTTTT
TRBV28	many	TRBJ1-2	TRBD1	CASSSPGGIYGYTF	TGTGCCAGCAGTTCGCCAGGGGGCATCTATGGCTACACCTTC
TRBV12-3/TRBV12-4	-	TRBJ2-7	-	CASSWRDTGSGEQYF	TGTGCCAGCAGCTGGCGGGACACCGGATCGGGCGAGCAGTACTTC